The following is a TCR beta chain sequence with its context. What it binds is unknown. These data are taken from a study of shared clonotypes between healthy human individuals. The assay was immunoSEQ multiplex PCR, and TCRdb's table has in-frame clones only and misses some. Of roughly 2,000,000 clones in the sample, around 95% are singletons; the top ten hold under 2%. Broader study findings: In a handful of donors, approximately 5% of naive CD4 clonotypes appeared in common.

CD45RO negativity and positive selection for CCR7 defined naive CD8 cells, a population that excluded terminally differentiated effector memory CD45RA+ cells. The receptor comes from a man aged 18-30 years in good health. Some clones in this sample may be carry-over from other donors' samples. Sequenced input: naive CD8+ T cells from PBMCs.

This CDR3 reads CASRTGGFQETQYF. CDR3 nucleotides: TGTGCCAGCAGGACCGGGGGCTTCCAAGAGACCCAGTACTTC. The chain carries TRBV7-9 and TRBJ2-5; D is perhaps TRBD1 or TRBD2 (6 bases each). Germline CDR1 is SEHNR and CDR2 is FQNEAQ (reference sequence). Trimming left V 6 bases short and J 1 base short, with 12 bases between. CDR3 size: 14 residues.